This T cell receptor beta chain was sequenced for a study of T-cell reconstitution after alpha-beta-depleted transplantation in children. It was with unique molecular identifiers that the TCRbeta library was prepared. TCRdb independently ran MiXCR on the PCR reads; one entry per CDR3 protein. The sample holds 200,000 to 250,000 distinct CDR3 sequences, about 8.7% seen once. This clonotype was found a few times. Its antigen is currently unknown. The study, taken as a whole, reports: It was newly produced T cells that mostly accounted for T-cell counts and diversity one year after transplant.

The material sequenced was PBMCs, mostly from graft donor cells, taken 360 days after TCRalphabeta/CD19-depleted stem cell transplant. The sequence was collected from a male patient between 2 and 10 years old who had a stem cell transplant for acute myeloid leukemia, so the T cells may come from the graft donor.

The CDR3 coding sequence is TGTGCCAGCAGTCCTTCTGCGGGGGGCACCGGGGAGCTGTTTTTT. Protein sequence: CASSPSAGGTGELFF. The rearrangement joins TRBV6-2 or TRBV6-3 to TRBJ2-2, with TRBD2 matching over 8 bases. Germline V gene data show CDR1 as MNHEY and CDR2 as SVGEGT. The CDR3 spans 15 residues. Trimming at V came to 5 bases and at J to 4 bases, leaving 6 bases not matched to a gene.